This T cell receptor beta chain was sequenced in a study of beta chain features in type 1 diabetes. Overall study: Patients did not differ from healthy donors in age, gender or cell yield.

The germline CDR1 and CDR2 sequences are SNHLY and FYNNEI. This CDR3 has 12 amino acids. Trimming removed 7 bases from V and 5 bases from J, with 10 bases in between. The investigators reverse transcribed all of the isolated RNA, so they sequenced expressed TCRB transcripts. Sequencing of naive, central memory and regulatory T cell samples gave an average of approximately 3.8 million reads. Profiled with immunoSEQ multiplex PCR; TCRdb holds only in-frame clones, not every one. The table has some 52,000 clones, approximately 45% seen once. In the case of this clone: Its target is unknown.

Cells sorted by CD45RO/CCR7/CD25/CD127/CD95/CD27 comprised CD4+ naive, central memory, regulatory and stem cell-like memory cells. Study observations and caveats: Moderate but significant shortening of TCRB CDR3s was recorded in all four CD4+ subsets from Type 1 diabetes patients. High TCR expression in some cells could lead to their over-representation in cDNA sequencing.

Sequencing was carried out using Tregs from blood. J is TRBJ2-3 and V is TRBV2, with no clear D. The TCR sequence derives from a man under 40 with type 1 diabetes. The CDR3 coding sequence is TGTGCCAGCACCCCCCCCGGAGATACGCAGTATTTT. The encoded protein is CASTPPGDTQYF.